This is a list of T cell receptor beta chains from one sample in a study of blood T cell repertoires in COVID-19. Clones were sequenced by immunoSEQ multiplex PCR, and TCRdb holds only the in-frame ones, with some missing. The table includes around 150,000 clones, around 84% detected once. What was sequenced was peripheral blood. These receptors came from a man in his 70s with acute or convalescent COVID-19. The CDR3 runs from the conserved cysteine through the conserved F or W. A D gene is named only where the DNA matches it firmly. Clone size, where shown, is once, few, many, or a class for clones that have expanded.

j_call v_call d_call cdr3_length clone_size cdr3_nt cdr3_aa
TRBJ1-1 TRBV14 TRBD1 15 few TGTGCCAGCAGATCTCGACAAGGGGGCAACACTGAAGCTTTCTTT CASRSRQGGNTEAFF
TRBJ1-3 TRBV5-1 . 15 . TGCGCCAGCAGCTTGTTGGGGAGCTCTGGAAACACCATATATTTT CASSLLGSSGNTIYF
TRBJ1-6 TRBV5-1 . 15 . TGCGCCAGCAGCTTGTCTGGGGGCCGGAATTCACCCCTCCACTTT CASSLSGGRNSPLHF
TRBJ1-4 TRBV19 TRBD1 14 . TGTGCCAGTAGTCCGGGACAGGGCCGTGAAAAACTGTTTTTT CASSPGQGREKLFF
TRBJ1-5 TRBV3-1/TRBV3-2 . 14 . TGTGCCAGCAGCCCACAGGTGGGAAGTCAGCCCCAGCATTTT CASSPQVGSQPQHF
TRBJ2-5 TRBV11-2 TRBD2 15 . TGTGCCAGCAGCCCCCTGGGGCTAGCGGGAGAGGTCCAGTACTTC CASSPLGLAGEVQYF
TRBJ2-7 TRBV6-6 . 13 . TGTGCCAGCAGTGGCAGGGCTACCTACGAGCAGTACTTC CASSGRATYEQYF
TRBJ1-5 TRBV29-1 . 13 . TGCAGCGTTCGAGGCGGGGGCAATCAGCCCCAGCATTTT CSVRGGGNQPQHF
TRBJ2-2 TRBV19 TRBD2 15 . TGTGCCAGTACCAGCGGGGGTGCGGGCACCGGGGAGCTGTTTTTT CASTSGGAGTGELFF
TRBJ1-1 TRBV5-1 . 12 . TGCGCCAGCAGCTCCGACGGGGCTGAAGCTTTCTTT CASSSDGAEAFF
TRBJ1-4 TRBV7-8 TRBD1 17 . TGTGCCAGCAGCTTAGCGCGGGACAGGGGGCCGGGAGAAAAACTGTTTTTT CASSLARDRGPGEKLFF
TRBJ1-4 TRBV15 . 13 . TGTGCCACCAGCAGAGAACAGGACGAAAAACTGTTTTTT CATSREQDEKLFF
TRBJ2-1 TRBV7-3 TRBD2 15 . TGTGCCAGCAGCCGTCGGGAGGGCCCCGGCAATGAGCAGTTCTTC CASSRREGPGNEQFF
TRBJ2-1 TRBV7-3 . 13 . TGTGCCAGCAGCTCGACTAGCTACAATGAGCAGTTCTTC CASSSTSYNEQFF
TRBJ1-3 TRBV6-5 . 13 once TGTGCCAGCAGGGAGACAGGTGGAAACACCATATATTTT CASRETGGNTIYF
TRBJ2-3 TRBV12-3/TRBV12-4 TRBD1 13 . TGTGCCAGCAGTCCCAGACAGGGTTCGACGCAGTATTTT CASSPRQGSTQYF
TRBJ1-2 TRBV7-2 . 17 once TGTGCCAGCAGCTTAGCGATTAGAGCCGGGGCAGGGGTAGGCTACACCTTC CASSLAIRAGAGVGYTF
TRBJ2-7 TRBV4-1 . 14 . TGCGCCAGCAGCCAAGAGCCGGGGGTATACGAGCAGTACTTC CASSQEPGVYEQYF